This passage covers 11 T cell receptor beta chains from one sample sequenced in a study of T cells in localized non-small cell lung cancer. TCRdb's copy holds only in-frame clones and misses some; the assay was immunoSEQ multiplex PCR. The data contain about 26,000 clones, roughly 80% of them singletons. Sequencing was performed on peripheral blood, taken before any cancer treatment. These receptors were obtained from a man aged 40 to 70 with stage III squamous cell lung carcinoma.

This chain uses TRBV9 with TRBJ2-4; possible D gene TRBD2, 6 bases. CDR1 SGDLS and CDR2 YYNGEE come from the germline V gene. The CDR3 length is 13 residues. Deletions cut 0 bases from V and 9 bases from J, with 10 bases between. CDR3 sequence (DNA): TGTGCCAGCAGCGTAGGGGGAGGAAGCATTCAGTACTTC. Its protein product is CASSVGGGSIQYF.

The chain uses TRBV5-5 and TRBJ1-1, with D hard to call. V was shortened by 0 bases and J by 6 bases, with 12 bases between the two germline ends. CDR1 SGHKS and CDR2 YYEKEE come from the germline V gene (reference sequence). The CDR3 consists of 14 residues. This chain's CDR3 is CASSLDSPGPEAFF. The CDR3 DNA reads TGTGCCAGCAGCTTGGACAGTCCGGGTCCTGAAGCTTTCTTT.

V is TRBV29-1 and J is TRBJ2-5; 8 bases are a match to TRBD1. With V trimmed by 6 bases and J by 5 bases, 14 bases remained unmatched. The germline gives CDR1 SQVTM, CDR2 ANQGSEA. This CDR3 has 15 amino acids. The CDR3 reads CSVPTLQGAEETQYF. The CDR3 region has the DNA TGCAGCGTACCTACTCTCCAGGGGGCGGAGGAGACCCAGTACTTC.

The chain couples TRBV6-1 to TRBJ1-2, with 7 bases aligning to TRBD1. Trimming took 6 bases from V and 8 from J; bases not matched to a gene: 9. The CDR3 totals 13 residues. Germline V lookup: CDR1 MNHNS, CDR2 SASEGT. CDR3: CASSRDREGGYTF. In nucleotides, the CDR3 is TGTGCCAGCAGCCGCGACAGGGAGGGCGGCTACACCTTC.

The chain combines TRBV30 with TRBJ2-2, with TRBD1 as a possible D gene (6 bases). CDR3 length: 15 amino acids. The V end was cut by 3 bases, the J end by 2 bases, with 13 bases between. Germline CDR1 is GTSNPN and CDR2 is SVGIG (reference sequence). Written as DNA, the CDR3 is TGTGCCTGGAGCGGAGGACAGACCAACACCGGGGAGCTGTTTTTT. Its translation is CAWSGGQTNTGELFF.

The V and J genes are TRBV28 and TRBJ2-7, with 8 bases fitting TRBD1. Germline-derived CDR1 and CDR2 are MDHEN and SYDVKM. The CDR3 is 12 residues long. With 6 bases clipped from V and 3 bases from J, the junction kept 1 base outside the gene matches. CDR3 DNA: TGTGCCAGCAGCGGACAGGGCTACGAGCAGTACTTC. As protein: CASSGQGYEQYF.

CDR3 region: CASTPGSLATGELFF. Written as DNA, the CDR3 is TGTGCCAGTACCCCCGGGTCTTTGGCCACCGGGGAGCTGTTTTTT. The V and J genes are TRBV9 and TRBJ2-2; D unresolved. Germline values: CDR1 SGDLS, CDR2 YYNGEE. The CDR3 runs 15 residues. V dropped 8 bases and J dropped 4 bases, with 18 bases sitting between them.

This chain connects TRBV5-4 to TRBJ2-2, with 12 bases that match TRBD2. Germline V gene lookup returns CDR1 SGHNT and CDR2 YYREEE (reference sequence). This CDR3 contains 16 residues. Losses at the gene ends were 2 bases for V and 5 bases for J; bases not matched to a gene: 4. CDR3 coding DNA: TGTGCCAGCAGCTTAATACTAGCGGGAGGTACCGGGGAGCTGTTTTTT. Its translation: CASSLILAGGTGELFF.

V is TRBV11-2 and J is TRBJ2-5; TRBD1 matches at 8 bases. The CDR3 runs to 14 residues. The germline gives CDR1 SGHAT, CDR2 FQNNGV. Trimming cost V 6 bases and J 5 bases; bases outside gene matches: 8. This chain's CDR3 is CASSAGQGLETQYF. CDR3 in DNA: TGTGCCAGCAGTGCTGGACAGGGCTTGGAGACCCAGTACTTC.

This sequence joins TRBV28 and TRBJ2-1, with unresolved D. Germline-derived CDR1 and CDR2 are MDHEN and SYDVKM. Trimming took off 0 bases at V and 5 bases at J, with 5 bases between the two ends. The CDR3 has 13 residues. The CDR3 protein is CASSLWENNEQFF. The CDR3 bases are TGTGCCAGCAGTTTATGGGAAAACAATGAGCAGTTCTTC.

This clone was seen only a few times. The chain has TRBV7-2 and TRBJ1-1; D gene ambiguous. Germline CDR1 is SGHTA and CDR2 is FQGNSA. The CDR3 totals 14 residues. V was cut by 1 base and J by 3 bases, with 9 bases left in between. The CDR3 loop reads CASSLDGGYTEAFF. As DNA, the CDR3 is TGTGCCAGCAGCTTAGATGGCGGATACACTGAAGCTTTCTTT.